These 5 T cell receptor beta chains were sequenced from one sample in a study of cytomegalovirus exposure and HLA in healthy donors. It was with 60 Vbeta and 13 Jbeta primers that the PCR ran. The repertoire was sequenced with immunoSEQ multiplex PCR; TCRdb's copy has only in-frame clones and lacks some. The sample carries 180,000 or so clones, 80% to 90% recorded once. What was sequenced was PBMCs. These receptors were taken from a woman between 18 and 29 years old in good health and CMV-seropositive.

The chain links TRBV5-1 to TRBJ2-7; D may be TRBD1 (5 bases). Germline V gene sequence: CDR1 SGHRS, CDR2 YFSETQ. The V and J ends lost 2 bases and 2 bases respectively, with 23 bases between them. This CDR3 has 18 amino acids. The CDR3 bases are TGCGCCAGCAGCTTTAGGGCCGACCTTGCCAGGGCTGCCTACGAGCAGTACTTC. Translated: CASSFRADLARAAYEQYF. The full variable domain, rest sourced from reference TRBV5-1 and TRBJ2-7, is KAGVTQTPRYLIKTRGQQVTLSCSPISGHRSVSWYQQTPGQGLQFLFEYFSETQRNKGNFPGRFSGRQFSNSRSEMNVSTLELGDSALYLCASSFRADLARAAYEQYFGPGTRLTVT.

In this sample, this clone turned up once. The chain is built from TRBV5-1 and TRBJ2-7; no definite D call. The CDR3 loop spans 14 amino acids. CDR1 and CDR2 from the germline V gene are SGHRS and YFSETQ. Trimming left V 4 bases short and J 0 bases short, with 11 bases between. The CDR3 is CASSPHDSSYEQYF. The CDR3 DNA reads TGCGCCAGCAGCCCGCACGATAGCTCCTACGAGCAGTACTTC.

The genes are TRBV6-5 and TRBJ1-2, with TRBD1 matching 7 bases. V trimming: 5 bases; J trimming: 2 bases; junction bases outside the gene matches: 5. The germline CDR1 and CDR2 sequences are MNHEY and SVGAGI. The CDR3 extends over 14 amino acids. The CDR3 protein is CASSRDRINYGYTF. The CDR3 coding sequence is TGTGCCAGCAGTCGGGACAGAATAAACTATGGCTACACCTTC.

V gene TRBV29-1 combines with J gene TRBJ2-5; TRBD2 aligns across 8 bases. The DNA end lines up better with TRBJ2-7; the J call may be wrong. The CDR3 runs to 15 residues. Germline CDR1 and CDR2: SQVTM and ANQGSEA. The CDR3, as DNA: TGCAGCGTTGAAGATCGGGATAGCGGGGCCTACGAGCAGTACTTC. It encodes CSVEDRDSGAYEQYF.

This clone was counted a few times. The chain recombines TRBV7-6 with TRBJ1-6, with 9 bases identical to TRBD1. CDR1 SGHVS and CDR2 FNYEAQ come from the germline V gene. The CDR3 sequence is 16 residues long. V lost 4 bases, J lost 7 bases, and 8 bases stayed unmatched. The CDR3 DNA sequence: TGTGCCAGCAGCTCAAGCTCTGGACAGGGGAATTCACCCCTCCACTTT. This gives the protein CASSSSSGQGNSPLHF.